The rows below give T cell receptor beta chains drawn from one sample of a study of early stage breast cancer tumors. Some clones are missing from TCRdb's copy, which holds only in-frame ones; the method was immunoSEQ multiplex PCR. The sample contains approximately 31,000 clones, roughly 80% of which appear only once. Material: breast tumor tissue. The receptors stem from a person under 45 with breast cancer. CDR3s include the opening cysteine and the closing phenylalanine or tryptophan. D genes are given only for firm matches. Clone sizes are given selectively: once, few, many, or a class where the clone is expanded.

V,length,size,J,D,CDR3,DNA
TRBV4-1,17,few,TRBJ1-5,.,CASSQDKQSNSNQPQHF,TGCGCCAGCAGCCAAGATAAACAGTCAAATAGCAATCAGCCCCAGCATTTT
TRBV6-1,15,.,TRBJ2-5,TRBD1,CASSDVRAGGRAQYF,TGTGCCAGCAGTGATGTTCGGGCAGGGGGAAGGGCCCAGTACTTC
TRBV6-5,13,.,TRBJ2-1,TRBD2,CASSLAVTYEQFF,TGTGCCAGCAGTCTAGCGGTAACCTATGAGCAGTTCTTC
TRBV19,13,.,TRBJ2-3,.,CASGPTSTDTQYF,TGTGCCAGTGGCCCGACTAGCACAGATACGCAGTATTTT
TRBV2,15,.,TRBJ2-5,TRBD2,CASSDLAGRGETQYF,TGTGCCAGCAGTGACCTAGCGGGACGAGGAGAGACCCAGTACTTC
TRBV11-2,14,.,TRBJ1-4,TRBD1,CASSRTGVNEKLFF,TGTGCCAGCAGCCGAACAGGGGTTAATGAAAAACTGTTTTTT
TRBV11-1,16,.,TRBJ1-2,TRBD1,CASSLGRTGSNYGYTF,TGTGCCAGCAGCTTGGGCAGGACAGGGAGCAACTATGGCTACACCTTC
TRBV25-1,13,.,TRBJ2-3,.,CASSQGNGDTQYF,TGTGCCAGCAGTCAGGGAAATGGAGATACGCAGTATTTT
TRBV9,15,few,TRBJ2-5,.,CASSPPSSLFETQYF,TGTGCCAGCAGCCCCCCAAGCTCCCTGTTTGAGACCCAGTACTTC
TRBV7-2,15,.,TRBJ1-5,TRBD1,CASSPSGQTRGPQHF,TGTGCCAGCAGCCCTTCGGGACAGACCCGAGGGCCCCAGCATTTT
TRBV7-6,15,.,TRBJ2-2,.,CASSEQAEGTGELFF,TGTGCCAGCAGTGAACAGGCGGAGGGGACCGGGGAGCTGTTTTTT
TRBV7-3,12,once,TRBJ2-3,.,CASSLGGNTQYF,TGTGCCAGCAGCTTAGGGGGTAATACGCAGTATTTT
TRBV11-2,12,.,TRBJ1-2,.,CASSQEGGGYTF,TGTGCCAGCAGCCAGGAGGGGGGCGGCTACACCTTC
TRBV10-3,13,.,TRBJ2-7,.,CAISDSSSYEQYF,TGTGCCATCAGTGATTCATCCTCCTACGAGCAGTACTTC
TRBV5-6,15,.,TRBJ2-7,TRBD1,CASSPINRGFNEQYF,TGTGCCAGCAGCCCAATAAACAGGGGATTCAACGAGCAGTACTTC
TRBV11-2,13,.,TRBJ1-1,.,CASSASTGSEAFF,TGTGCCAGCAGCGCCAGCACAGGGTCTGAAGCTTTCTTT
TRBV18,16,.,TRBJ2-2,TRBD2,CASSAQAGLGAGELFF,TGTGCCAGCTCGGCGCAAGCGGGACTAGGTGCCGGGGAGCTGTTTTTT
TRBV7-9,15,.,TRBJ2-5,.,CASSSDLGPQETQYF,TGTGCCAGCAGCTCCGACCTCGGCCCTCAAGAGACCCAGTACTTC
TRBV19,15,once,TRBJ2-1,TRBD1,CASNRRTGVDNEQFF,TGTGCCAGCAATAGGCGGACAGGGGTTGACAATGAGCAGTTCTTC
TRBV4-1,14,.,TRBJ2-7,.,CASSQDSWNYEQYF,TGCGCCAGCAGCCAAGATAGTTGGAACTACGAGCAGTACTTC
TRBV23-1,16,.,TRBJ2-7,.,CASSQCPHGQNYEQYF,TGCGCCAGCAGTCAATGTCCTCACGGACAGAACTACGAGCAGTACTTC
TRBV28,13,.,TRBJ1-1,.,CASSLLQPSVAFF,TGTGCCAGCAGTTTATTGCAGCCATCGGTCGCTTTCTTT
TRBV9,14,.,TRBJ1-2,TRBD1,CASSVGNRGAGYTF,TGTGCCAGCAGCGTAGGTAACAGGGGAGCAGGCTACACCTTC
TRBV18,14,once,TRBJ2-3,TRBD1,CASSPTGVADTQYF,TGTGCCAGCTCACCGACAGGGGTAGCAGATACGCAGTATTTT